The source of this TCR beta chain is a study of blood T cell repertoires in COVID-19. Study in general: Samples representing acute and convalescent COVID-19 were sourced from the United States, Italy and Spain. Nucleic acid was either cDNA or gDNA, and it came from T cells, B-cell-depleted T cells, or PBMCs.

Produced via immunoSEQ multiplex PCR; TCRdb's table is partial and in-frame only. The sample consists of 130,000 to 150,000 clones, over 75% of them appearing once. In terms of age and location, participants ranged from roughly 18 to 100 years and lived in about 25 US areas. The junction had 14 bases not matched to a gene; V was cut back by 1 base and J by 2 bases. The CDR3 is 19 amino acids. CDR1 LGHNA and CDR2 YNFKEQ come from the germline V gene. The rearrangement links TRBV4-2 to TRBJ2-1; 7 nucleotides line up with TRBD2. Sequences were obtained from PBMCs or T cells enriched from blood (not recorded which). The TCR comes from a woman in her 30s with acute COVID-19. The CDR3 spells CASSQVGSTSATAYNEQFF. CDR3 in DNA: TGTGCCAGCAGCCAAGTAGGTAGTACTAGCGCTACTGCCTACAATGAGCAGTTCTTC.